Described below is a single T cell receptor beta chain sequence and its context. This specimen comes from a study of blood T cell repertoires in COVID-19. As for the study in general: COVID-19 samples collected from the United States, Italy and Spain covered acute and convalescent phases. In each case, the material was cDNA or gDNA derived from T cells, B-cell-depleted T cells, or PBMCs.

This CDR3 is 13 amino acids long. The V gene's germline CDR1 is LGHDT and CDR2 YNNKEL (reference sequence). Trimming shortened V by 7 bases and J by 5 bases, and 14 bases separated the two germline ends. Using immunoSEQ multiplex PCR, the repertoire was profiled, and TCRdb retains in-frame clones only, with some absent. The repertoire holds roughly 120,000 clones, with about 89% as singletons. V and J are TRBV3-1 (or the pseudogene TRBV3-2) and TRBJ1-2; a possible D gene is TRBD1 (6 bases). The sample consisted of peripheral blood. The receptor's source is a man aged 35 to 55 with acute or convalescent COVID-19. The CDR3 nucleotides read TGTGCCAGCACCCCAGGGGAGGGATATGGCTACACCTTC. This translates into CASTPGEGYGYTF.